The next 5 T cell receptor beta chains were all read from a single sample in a study of blood T cells in healthy people across ages. Primed by a sample-barcoded 5' primer and a J-beta primer mix, a second PCR proceeded for about 6 to 12 cycles. MiXCR, applied by TCRdb to the 5' RACE reads, yields one record per CDR3 protein. The data contain roughly 680,000 distinct CDR3 sequences, around half of them singletons. Sequenced: blood. Source of these receptors: a woman between 55 and 75 years old in good health.

This clonotype came up a few times. The chain links TRBV25-1 to TRBJ2-1; 11 bases line up with TRBD2. CDR3 length equals 16 residues. Germline V gives CDR1 MGHDK, CDR2 SYGVNS. V dropped 8 bases and J dropped 6; count of bases not matched to a gene: 12. The CDR3 region is CASSTATSGISNEQFF. The CDR3 DNA follows: TGTGCCAGCTCCACAGCGACTAGCGGGATCTCCAATGAGCAGTTCTTC.

V usage is TRBV21-1 and J usage is TRBJ2-3. TRBV21-1 is a pseudogene. CDR3 length equals 16 residues. The CDR3: CASSKVRTTSTDTQYF. Written as DNA, the CDR3 is TGTGCCAGCAGCAAAGTTCGTACTACTAGCACAGATACGCAGTATTTT.

The CDR3 DNA is TGTGCCAGCAGCGTACAGGGCGGTAATGAAAAACTGTTTTTT. Translation: CASSVQGGNEKLFF. This rearrangement joins TRBV7-2 to TRBJ1-4, with D maybe TRBD1 (6 bases). V lost 5 bases to trimming and J lost 4 bases, with 11 bases between them. This CDR3 has 14 residues. In germline, CDR1 is SGHTA, CDR2 FQGNSA.

This clonotype was picked up one time. CDR3 DNA sequence: TGTGCCAGCAGCGAGACTAGCGGGATGAATGAGCAGTTCTTC. Translated: CASSETSGMNEQFF. This chain links TRBV7-3 with TRBJ2-1; 11 nucleotides match TRBD2. J gave up 7 bases and V 5 bases, and 4 bases lay outside the gene matches. The CDR3 runs to 14 residues. CDR1 is SGHTA and CDR2 is FQGTGA in the germline V gene. Full variable domain (remainder filled in from reference TRBV7-3 and TRBJ2-1): GAGVSQTPSNKVTEKGKYVELRCDPISGHTALYWYRQSLGQGPEFLIYFQGTGAADDSGLPNDRFFAVRPEGSVSTLKIQRTERGDSAVYLCASSETSGMNEQFFGPGTRLTVL.

The sample holds a few counts of this clonotype. V and J are TRBV7-2 and TRBJ2-5, with 7 positions matching TRBD2. Germline V gene lookup returns CDR1 SGHTA and CDR2 FQGNSA. J was trimmed by 5 bases and V by 5 bases; bases with no gene match: 8. The CDR3 is 14 residues long. CDR3 sequence reads: CASSRQMGGETQYF. As DNA, the CDR3 is TGTGCCAGCAGCCGTCAGATGGGGGGGGAGACCCAGTACTTC.